This T cell receptor beta chain was sequenced in a study of CD8 T cells in Susac syndrome (dated by TCRdb to between 2019 and 2020). Notes on the research overall: Of the Susac syndrome patients who were sequenced, about eight were in clinical remission while about six had clinically active disease. The clonality of the CD8+ T cell repertoire was compared across approximately eleven healthy donors, roughly 14 Susac syndrome patients and about 16 multiple sclerosis patients. The study used repertoire sequencing to test whether antigen drove CD8+ T cell activation and differentiation in Susac syndrome. At the time of blood withdrawal, Susac syndrome patients were either therapy-naive, taking corticosteroids (with some also receiving IVIg), or on IVIg alone. Paper-wide results and their limitations: The number of individuals in the TCR sequencing and HLA analysis was recognized as being relatively small. Looking at Susac-specific public clones, the researchers identified approximately 15 in the total CD8+ repertoire and roughly 5 in the CD8+ TEMRA repertoire. Clonal expansion was observed in Susac syndrome CD8+ repertoires, with the highest expansion in CD8+ TEMRA cells and greater expansion in clinically active than in remitting patients.

At the junction V is shortened by 1 base and J by 6 bases; bases outside the gene matches: 4. The CDR3 sequence holds 17 residues, the cysteine and phenylalanine included. This entry keeps only the CDR3 DNA: 51 bases, framed from base 1. The germline V gene specifies MGHRA as CDR1 and YSYEKL as CDR2. Peripheral blood CD8+ and CD4+ T cells from healthy donors, Susac syndrome patients and multiple sclerosis patients were profiled by high-throughput TCR beta sequencing. The Susac syndrome patients fulfilled recently defined diagnostic criteria for definite or probable disease. Bulk CD8+ and CD4+ T cells were purified by magnetic negative isolation, whereas CD8+ TEMRA cells were enriched by FACS. Blood was collected in EDTA tubes and processed within 24 hours, with PBMCs isolated through density gradient centrifugation. PBMCs destined for TCR sequencing were cryopreserved in liquid nitrogen and later thawed in a 37 °C water bath. Purity of sorted or isolated CD4+, CD8+ and CD8+ TEMRA cells was at least 90%.

RNA was extracted using the RNeasy kit, and roughly 0.45 to 1 ug of the RNA was reverse transcribed with random hexamers. TCR beta CDR3 regions were amplified with the immunoSEQ multiplex PCR assay covering 54 Vbeta and 13 Jbeta segments. PCR amplification bias was corrected using a synthetic template baseline for primer optimization and computational correction. On the study's bioinformatics: Reads were annotated to V, D and J genes according to IMGT and were analyzed with immunoSEQ Analyzer, with only productive sequences retained. To calculate clonality, Shannon entropy was normalized by log2 of the number of productive unique sequences and then subtracted from one. Public and private clones were assessed among the 100 most prevalent clones of each patient and control. Susac-specific clones were defined as absent from healthy and MS cohorts, approximately 1,000 published viral clones and other ImmuneACCESS disease sequences. Using fastp trimming at Q25 and MiXCR clonotype assembly, TCRdb reanalyzed the public sequencing data and kept in-frame beta chains. Every entry covers one CDR3 protein and lists the most common genes and DNA from its rows. TCRdb, not the authors, supplied the V and J calls. This sample lists 100,000 to 150,000 distinct CDR3 sequences; more than 90% were detected once. The ten largest make up about 0.19% of the sample.

In this sample, this clonotype turned up once. The specificity of this receptor is unknown. Base-call qualities are not available, and no considerably larger clone is one nucleotide away. One read alone makes for weak evidence. The receptor was isolated from a human donor with Susac syndrome. The chain joins TRBV4-1 to TRBJ2-2; 14 of the junction bases match TRBD2. The sample comprised CD8+ T cells from PBMCs. The CDR3 protein: CASSQGGTSGRSGELFF. The base sequence is TGCGCCAGCAGCCAAGGCGGGACTAGCGGGAGATCCGGGGAGCTGTTTTTT.